The 20 T cell receptor beta chains listed next were all sequenced from one sample in a study of T cell clonality in common variable immunodeficiency. Only in-frame clones appear in the TCRdb table, and some are missing; sequencing was by immunoSEQ multiplex PCR. This sample carries under 45,000 clones, none of them present only once. The sequenced sample consisted of peripheral blood mononuclear cells. The receptors come from a person between 18 and 75 years old in good health.

There are many counts of this clone. The read falls 3 residues short of the CDR3 end, and the missing part is taken from the germline J gene. This sequence joins TRBV20-1 and TRBJ2-7, with no clear D. The CDR3 is 8 residues long. In germline, CDR1 is DFQATT, CDR2 SNEGSKA (reference sequence). CDR3 in amino acids: CRGSEQYF. CDR3 DNA (partial): TGCAGGGGCTCCGAG.

The CDR3: CASSLEGGGPTDTQYF. The part of the CDR3 DNA that was read is TGCGCCAGCAGCTTGGAGGGGGGGGGCCCCACAGATACG. The rearrangement joins TRBV5-1 to TRBJ2-3; weak D call: TRBD2 (7 bases). The read terminates 3 residues ahead of where the CDR3 ends, so the germline J gene completes it. V lost 0 bases to trimming and J lost 2 bases, with 13 bases between them. The length of the CDR3 is 16 residues. Germline values: CDR1 SGHRS, CDR2 YFSETQ.

This clone was detected many times. Sequencing ends 3 residues short of the CDR3 end; the germline J gene provides the rest. The chain employs TRBV4-2 and TRBJ1-4, with TRBD1 as a possible D gene (5 bases). CDR1 is LGHNA, CDR2 YNFKEQ, per germline. The CDR3 is 17 residues long. The V and J ends lost 2 bases and 8 bases respectively, with 21 bases between them. The CDR3 loop reads CASSQFSGGGGSEKLFF. CDR3 DNA (partial): TGTGCCAGCAGCCAATTTAGCGGCGGGGGAGGAAGCGAAAAA.

This clone was seen at least ten times. The CDR3 extends 3 residues past the end of the read, so its final part is completed from the germline J gene. This chain links TRBV10-1 with TRBJ2-5, with a weak D call TRBD1 (6 bases). CDR3 length: 12 residues. Trimming took 6 bases from V and 7 from J, leaving 12 bases between them. Germline V gene lookup returns CDR1 WNHNN and CDR2 SYGVQD (reference sequence). The DNA read from the CDR3 is TGCGCCAGCAGCAGGGGACATGGGACC. Translation gives CASSRGHGT. The whole CDR3 sequence reads CASSRGHGTQYF.

This clone was counted many times. The observed sequence ends 3 residues before the CDR3 terminus, with the missing tail filled in from the germline J gene. This chain connects TRBV6-1 to TRBJ2-7; D is perhaps TRBD1 (5 bases). Germline values: CDR1 MNHNS, CDR2 SASEGT. Trimming pared 0 bases from V and 4 bases from J, leaving 16 bases between. CDR3 length: 16 residues. The CDR3 reads CASSEAGPPLFYEQYF. CDR3 DNA, as far as it was read: TGTGCCAGCAGTGAAGCGGGGCCCCCTTTATTTTACGAG.

At least ten counts were recorded for this clone. The missing CDR3 end, 3 residues past where the read stops, is filled in from the germline J gene. The chain employs TRBV14 and TRBJ2-7; 8 positions agree with TRBD2. Trimming at V came to 4 bases and at J to 0 bases, leaving 5 bases not matched to a gene. The CDR3 is 15 residues long. Germline V lookup: CDR1 SGHDN, CDR2 FVKESK. CDR3 amino acids: CASSRGAGGSYEQYF. The part of the CDR3 DNA that was read is TGTGCCAGCAGCCGCGGGGCGGGGGGCTCCTACGAG.

Ten or more counts support this clone. The CDR3 extends 3 residues past the end of the read, so its final part is completed from the germline J gene. The chain combines TRBV29-1 with TRBJ1-1, with no clear D. Trimming took off 7 bases at V and 0 bases at J, with 6 bases between the two ends. CDR3 length equals 11 residues. Germline assignment: CDR1 SQVTM and CDR2 ANQGSEA. The CDR3: CSASVNTEAFF. The covered CDR3 bases are TGCAGCGCTTCAGTGAACACTGAA.

This clone was seen only a few times. The read stops 3 residues short of the end of the CDR3; the missing end is completed from the germline J gene. V is TRBV2 and J is TRBJ1-4; TRBD1 agrees at 7 bases. The CDR3 length is 15 residues. CDR1 is SNHLY and CDR2 is FYNNEI in the germline V gene. The junction had 4 bases not matched to a gene; V was cut back by 6 bases and J by 0 bases. CDR3 region: CASRQTGATNEKLFF. Partial CDR3 DNA: TGTGCCAGCAGGCAAACAGGGGCAACTAATGAAAAA.

This clone was observed many times. The read finishes 3 residues shy of the CDR3 end, and the germline J gene is used to complete it. V is TRBV29-1 and J is TRBJ1-1, with TRBD1 as a possible D gene (5 bases). V was shortened by 1 base and J by 4 bases, with 13 bases between the two germline ends. From germline, CDR1 is SQVTM and CDR2 ANQGSEA. The CDR3 extends over 14 amino acids. This chain's CDR3 is CSVEGRVGPTEAFF. The part of the CDR3 DNA that was read is TGCAGCGTTGAAGGTAGGGTGGGGCCCACTGAA.

This clone was seen many times. The read falls 3 residues short of the CDR3 end, and the missing part is taken from the germline J gene. This sequence joins TRBV29-1 and TRBJ2-5, with TRBD2 as a possible D gene (5 bases). The germline V gene encodes CDR1 SQVTM and CDR2 ANQGSEA. Trimming took off 3 bases at V and 3 bases at J, with 8 bases between the two ends. The CDR3 is 12 amino acids. The CDR3 sequence is CSVEWREETQYF. The DNA read from the CDR3 is TGCAGCGTTGAGTGGCGGGAAGAGACC. Looking up the rest from reference TRBV29-1 and TRBJ2-5 gives the full variable domain: SAVISQKPSRDICQRGTSLTIQCQVDSQVTMMFWYRQQPGQSLTLIATANQGSEATYESGFVIDKFPISRPNLTFSTLTVSNMSPEDSSIYLCSVEWREETQYFGPGTRLLVL.

In its sample, this clone was seen many times. The junction and the germline gene differ at one end; a read error may be behind it. The read finishes 3 residues shy of the CDR3 end, and the germline J gene is used to complete it. The rearrangement uses TRBV7-2 and TRBJ2-1, with 10 bases aligning to TRBD2. The germline V gene has CDR1 SGHTA and CDR2 FQGNSA. CDR3 length: 16 residues. The CDR3: CASSLAGTSVVNEQFF. CDR3 DNA (partial): TGTGCCAGCAGCCTAGCGGGGACTAGCGTAGTGAATGAG.

This clone was observed many times. The read terminates 3 residues before the CDR3 end, so the remaining end is supplied by the germline J gene. The chain uses TRBV7-2 and TRBJ1-4; D gene unclear. CDR1 SGHTA and CDR2 FQGNSA come from the germline V gene. V lost 5 bases to trimming and J lost 8 bases, with 15 bases between them. This CDR3 is built from 14 residues. The CDR3 region is CASSPSGVGEKLFF. The covered CDR3 bases are TGTGCCAGCAGCCCCTCCGGCGTCGGGGAAAAA.

At least ten counts were recorded for this clone. From the germline J gene comes the end of the CDR3, since the read stops 3 residues before it. V gene TRBV19 combines with J gene TRBJ2-7; 10 bases are shared with TRBD2. V dropped 4 bases and J dropped 1; count of bases not matched to a gene: 13. The length of the CDR3 is 18 residues. Germline-derived CDR1 and CDR2 are LNHDA and SQIVND (reference sequence). The CDR3 is CASSKYPITSGASYEQYF. The CDR3 DNA, read in part, is TGTGCCAGTAGTAAATATCCAATCACTAGCGGGGCTTCCTACGAG. The full variable domain, its missing parts supplied by reference TRBV19 and TRBJ2-7, is DGGITQSPKYLFRKEGQNVTLSCEQNLNHDAMYWYRQDPGQGLRLIYYSQIVNDFQKGDIAEGYSVSREKKESFPLTVTSAQKNPTAFYLCASSKYPITSGASYEQYFGPGTRLTVT.

Ten or more counts support this clone. The read terminates 3 residues before the CDR3 end, so the remaining end is supplied by the germline J gene. The chain recombines TRBV2 with TRBJ1-1; 8 nucleotides agree with TRBD1. J lost 5 bases, V lost 6 bases, and 5 bases had no gene match. Looked up from germline, CDR1 is SNHLY and CDR2 is FYNNEI. The CDR3 is 13 residues long. The CDR3 DNA, read in part, is TGTGCCAGCAGGACAGGGGCGCTTACTGAA. As protein: CASRTGALTE. The entire CDR3 sequence reads CASRTGALTEAFF. The full variable domain, rest sourced from reference TRBV2 and TRBJ1-1, is EPEVTQTPSHQVTQMGQEVILRCVPISNHLYFYWYRQILGQKVEFLVSFYNNEISEKSEIFDDQFSVERPDGSNFTLKIRSTKLEDSAMYFCASRTGALTEAFFGQGTRLTVV.

This clone was observed many times. The CDR3 is cut off 3 residues early in the read; its end comes from the germline J gene. This rearrangement joins TRBV2 to TRBJ2-5; 16 bases align to TRBD2. J lost 5 bases, V lost 7 bases, and 7 bases had no gene match. The CDR3 runs 16 residues. Germline CDR1 is SNHLY and CDR2 is FYNNEI. The part of the CDR3 DNA that was read is TGTGCCAGCACTGGGACTAGCGGGAGGGCCTGGGAGACC. It translates to CASTGTSGRAWET. The whole CDR3 region reads CASTGTSGRAWETQYF.

This clone was seen many times. The DNA ends 3 residues before the CDR3 does, and the rest of the CDR3 is filled in from the germline J gene. The chain uses TRBV2 and TRBJ2-7; D uncertain. This CDR3 region has 13 residues. Germline-derived CDR1 and CDR2 are SNHLY and FYNNEI. The germline V and J ends were trimmed by 7 bases and 0 bases, with 10 bases remaining between them. Incomplete CDR3 DNA: TGTGCCAGCACCGGCGGCGGCTCCTACGAG. Its protein product is CASTGGGSYE. The entire CDR3 is CASTGGGSYEQYF.

This clone was picked up many times. The missing CDR3 end, 3 residues past where the read stops, is filled in from the germline J gene. This chain connects TRBV10-2 to TRBJ2-2; 7 bases are shared with TRBD1. The V gene end was trimmed by 6 bases and the J gene end by 0 bases; junction bases not matched to a gene: 10. The germline V gene encodes CDR1 WSHSY and CDR2 SAAADI. This CDR3 is 17 amino acids long. The chain's CDR3 is CASRHRGTVSNTGELFF. The covered CDR3 bases are TGCGCCAGCAGGCACAGGGGTACCGTTTCGAACACCGGGGAG.

This clone appeared many times. Sequencing ends 3 residues short of the CDR3 end; the germline J gene provides the rest. This chain links TRBV28 with TRBJ1-4; TRBD1 aligns across 10 bases. Trimming cost V 1 base and J 6 bases; bases outside gene matches: 17. The CDR3 is 20 residues long. The germline V gene has CDR1 MDHEN and CDR2 SYDVKM. CDR3 in amino acids: CASSLSLPGQGWFRDEKLFF. The part of the CDR3 DNA that was read is TGTGCCAGCAGTTTATCCCTGCCGGGACAGGGGTGGTTTCGGGATGAAAAA.

This clone was detected many times. The sequence runs out 3 residues before the end of the CDR3; the remainder is reconstructed from the germline J gene. The genes are TRBV20-1 and TRBJ2-3; 11 bases agree with TRBD2. The CDR3 extends over 17 amino acids. V was pared by 0 bases and J by 1 base, with 6 bases of the junction left unmatched. CDR1 and CDR2 (germline): DFQATT, SNEGSKA (reference sequence). The sequenced part of the CDR3 DNA is TGCAGTGCTAGAGATGGAAGACTAGCGGGACGCACAGATACG. It specifies CSARDGRLAGRTDT. Given in full, the CDR3 is CSARDGRLAGRTDTQYF.

This clone was found many times. The observed sequence ends 3 residues before the CDR3 terminus, with the missing tail filled in from the germline J gene. J is TRBJ2-7 and V is TRBV4-2; 9 nucleotides match TRBD1. Germline CDR1 reads LGHNA; CDR2 reads YNFKEQ. The CDR3 runs to 15 residues. The J segment lost 5 bases and the V segment lost 4 bases, leaving 9 bases of the junction unmatched. CDR3 in amino acids: CASSRETGGGDEQYF. Partial CDR3 DNA: TGTGCCAGCAGCCGCGAAACAGGGGGCGGCGACGAG.